One sample yielded the 24 T cell receptor beta chains listed below, sequenced in a study of CD8+CD57+ T cells in acquired aplastic anemia. Investigators profiled TCR beta VDJ and CDR3 from genomic DNA template. TCRdb recomputed calls from the reads with MiXCR, one row per CDR3 protein. The data hold roughly 150,000 distinct CDR3 sequences, with about half observed a single time. The sequenced patients had an expansion of CD8+CD57+ cells seen by flow cytometry. Sequenced: sorted CD4+, CD8+, or CD8+CD57+ T cells (not recorded which) from PBMCs. Source of these receptors: a human donor with aplastic anemia.

There are many counts of this clonotype. The V gene is TRBV20-1, the J gene TRBJ2-1; D is unresolved. In germline, CDR1 is DFQATT, CDR2 SNEGSKA (reference sequence). Trimming shortened V by 5 bases and J by 10 bases, and 12 bases separated the two germline ends. The CDR3 contains 11 residues. The CDR3 region has the DNA TGCAGTGCTCACAGTAGCTGGGAGCAGTTCTTC. It specifies CSAHSSWEQFF.

This clonotype was seen only a few times. The chain uses TRBV30 and TRBJ1-5; no clear D gene. Germline V CDR1 and CDR2: GTSNPN, SVGIG (reference sequence). There are 14 residues in the CDR3. V gave up 3 bases and J gave up 2 bases, with 11 bases separating them. CDR3: CAWSVPGGNQPQHF. As DNA, the CDR3 is TGTGCCTGGAGCGTTCCCGGGGGCAATCAGCCCCAGCATTTT.

This clonotype was observed at least ten times. The rearrangement links TRBV18 to TRBJ2-7; 10 bases are a match to TRBD1. CDR1 and CDR2 (germline): KGHSH, LQKENI. The CDR3 extends over 15 amino acids. Trimming at V came to 5 bases and at J to 4 bases, leaving 8 bases not matched to a gene. The CDR3 sequence: CASSSGTGAKYEQYF. The CDR3 nucleotides read TGTGCCAGCTCATCCGGGACAGGGGCTAAGTACGAGCAGTACTTC.

This chain joins TRBV11-2 and TRBJ1-2, with TRBD1 matching 10 bases. There are 15 residues in the CDR3. The trim removed 3 bases at V and 6 bases at J, leaving 7 bases unmatched. The germline V gene encodes CDR1 SGHAT and CDR2 FQNNGV. Here the CDR3 reads CASSFLGQGTHGYTF. CDR3 DNA sequence: TGTGCCAGCAGCTTCCTGGGACAGGGGACTCATGGCTACACCTTC.

This clonotype was seen many times. The V gene is TRBV15, the J gene TRBJ2-3, with D perhaps matching TRBD2 (5 bases). CDR1 and CDR2 (germline): LNHNV, YYDKDF (reference sequence). The CDR3 is 16 amino acids. Between the trimmed V and J ends, which lost 0 bases and 3 bases, there was a span of 13 bases. Here the CDR3 reads CATSREPTPGTDTQYF. In DNA, the CDR3 is TGTGCCACCAGCAGAGAACCTACACCGGGGACAGATACGCAGTATTTT.

The chain is built from TRBV19 and TRBJ1-4; a weak D match, TRBD1 (6 bases). V dropped 9 bases and J dropped 4 bases, with 15 bases sitting between them. This CDR3 region has 14 residues. The V gene's germline CDR1 is LNHDA and CDR2 SQIVND (reference sequence). Written as DNA, the CDR3 is TGTGCCAGCGGGGGGCCTTACGATAATGAAAAACTGTTTTTT. It codes for CASGGPYDNEKLFF.

J is TRBJ1-6 and V is TRBV20-1; TRBD1 agrees at 8 bases. V lost 5 bases, J lost 7 bases, and 7 bases stayed unmatched. The CDR3 covers 14 residues. Germline V gene sequence: CDR1 DFQATT, CDR2 SNEGSKA (reference sequence). The CDR3: CSAAQGAGNSPLHF. The CDR3 nucleotides are TGCAGTGCTGCTCAGGGGGCAGGCAATTCACCCCTCCACTTT.

The rearrangement joins TRBV5-1 to TRBJ1-1; 11 nucleotides agree with TRBD1. Germline assignment: CDR1 SGHRS and CDR2 YFSETQ. Trimming at V came to 4 bases and at J to 3 bases, leaving 5 bases not matched to a gene. The CDR3 has 15 amino acids. CDR3 region: CASSSGQGADTEAFF. Written as DNA, the CDR3 is TGCGCCAGCAGCAGCGGACAGGGGGCGGACACTGAAGCTTTCTTT.

This clonotype has just a few counts. This may stem from a read error, because a much larger clone lies one nucleotide away. The chain has TRBV12-3 or TRBV12-4 and TRBJ2-7; a weak D match, TRBD1 (6 bases). V was pared by 5 bases and J by 4 bases, with 15 bases between. The CDR3 spans 14 residues. CDR3 sequence reads: CASSPLQGPYEQYV. The CDR3, as DNA: TGTGCCAGCAGTCCTCTACAGGGCCCATACGAGCAGTACGTC.

The chain has TRBV10-3 and TRBJ2-7; the match to TRBD2 covers 9 bases. The CDR3 is 14 amino acids. The V gene's germline CDR1 is ENHRY and CDR2 SYGVKD. V lost 7 bases and J lost 1; bases outside the gene matches: 5. The CDR3 loop is CAINGGGASYEQYV. CDR3 in DNA: TGTGCCATCAATGGCGGGGGGGCTTCCTACGAGCAGTACGTC.

In this sample, this clonotype turned up many times. The chain recombines TRBV4-1 with TRBJ1-1; 10 nucleotides match TRBD1. CDR1 and CDR2 from the germline V gene are MGHRA and YSYEKL. CDR3 size: 18 residues. V gave up 0 bases and J gave up 4 bases; unmatched junction bases: 11. The CDR3: CASSQDHGDRGRGTEAFF. Here the CDR3 DNA reads TGCGCCAGCAGCCAAGACCACGGGGACAGGGGACGTGGCACTGAAGCTTTCTTT.

This clonotype was observed a handful of times. This chain links TRBV2 with TRBJ2-5; D unclear. Germline CDR1 reads SNHLY; CDR2 reads FYNNEI. The CDR3 covers 12 residues. With 3 bases removed from V and 1 base from J, the gap between germline ends came to 3 bases. The CDR3 nucleotides are TGTGCCAGCAGTGACCCCCAAGAGACCCAGTACTTC. This gives the protein CASSDPQETQYF.

This clonotype was recorded many times. This rearrangement joins TRBV27 to TRBJ1-2; a possible D gene is TRBD1 (5 bases). Trimming pared 3 bases from V and 2 bases from J, leaving 7 bases between. Per the germline V gene, CDR1 is MNHEY and CDR2 is SMNVEV (reference sequence). The CDR3 has 13 residues. As DNA, the CDR3 is TGTGCCAGCAGTTTTTCAGGGAACTATGGCTACACCTTC. It is translated as CASSFSGNYGYTF.

The table lists this clonotype with many counts. CDR3 sequence reads: CASSFGTGQKKLFF. The CDR3, as DNA: TGTGCCAGCAGCTTCGGGACAGGGCAGAAAAAACTGTTTTTT. V gene TRBV7-9 combines with J gene TRBJ1-4; 9 nucleotides agree with TRBD1. The trim removed 3 bases at V and 9 bases at J, leaving 5 bases unmatched. The CDR3 loop spans 14 amino acids. Germline-derived CDR1 and CDR2 are SEHNR and FQNEAQ (reference sequence).

This clonotype was seen ten or more times. The rearrangement links TRBV11-2 to TRBJ1-1; D not certain. Deletions cut 5 bases from V and 0 bases from J, with 10 bases between. Looked up from germline, CDR1 is SGHAT and CDR2 is FQNNGV. The CDR3 consists of 14 residues. This CDR3 is CASSMTPMNTEAFF. CDR3 sequence (DNA): TGTGCCAGCAGCATGACACCCATGAACACTGAAGCTTTCTTT.

Only a few counts were recorded for this clonotype. This chain joins TRBV19 and TRBJ1-6, with D perhaps matching TRBD1 (5 bases). Germline CDR1 and CDR2: LNHDA and SQIVND (reference sequence). This CDR3 is built from 14 residues. V lost 4 bases and J 10 bases, leaving 14 bases between the germline ends. The CDR3 here is CASSSRVPESPLHF. As DNA, the CDR3 is TGTGCCAGTAGTAGCAGGGTCCCGGAGTCACCCCTCCACTTT.

This clonotype was seen ten or more times. This chain connects TRBV12-3 or TRBV12-4 to TRBJ1-2; D remains ambiguous. Trimming stripped 2 bases from V and 6 bases from J, with 13 bases between. The CDR3 contains 14 residues. The CDR3 region is CASSLRPEIHGYTF. For the CDR3, the DNA is TGTGCCAGCAGTTTAAGGCCGGAGATCCATGGCTACACCTTC.

With regard to this clonotype: This may be a read error, as it is one base from a much larger clone. The rearrangement links TRBV5-6 to TRBJ2-5; D perhaps matches TRBD2 (5 bases). V dropped 5 bases and J dropped 5 bases, with 16 bases sitting between them. The germline V gene encodes CDR1 SGHDT and CDR2 YYEEEE. The CDR3 extends over 14 amino acids. CDR3: CASRSDSSEETQYF. The DNA of the CDR3 is TGTGCCAGCAGATCGGACTCGAGTGAGGAGACCCAGTACTTC.

This clonotype was counted at least ten times. The chain has TRBV29-1 and TRBJ1-1, with D uncertain. V lost 4 bases and J lost 0, with 9 bases in between. The CDR3 extends over 13 amino acids. Per germline, CDR1 SQVTM and CDR2 ANQGSEA. Written as DNA, the CDR3 is TGCAGCGTTGCCGTTACTCTGAACACTGAAGCTTTCTTT. Amino acids: CSVAVTLNTEAFF.

In regard to this clonotype: A read error is possible here, since a much larger clone lies one base away. The chain carries TRBV12-3 or TRBV12-4 and TRBJ1-1; 9 bases are shared with TRBD1. J lost 6 bases, V lost 6 bases, and 5 bases had no gene match. This CDR3 has 13 residues. The CDR3 sequence: CASSPGTGSEAFF. For the CDR3, the DNA is TGTGCCAGCAGCCCCGGGACAGGGTCTGAAGCTTTCTTT.

This chain joins TRBV25-1 and TRBJ2-7, with 10 bases that match TRBD1. Per germline, CDR1 MGHDK and CDR2 SYGVNS. CDR3 length: 15 residues. Trimming cost V 3 bases and J 5 bases; bases outside gene matches: 7. The DNA for the CDR3 is TGTGCCAGCAGTGATCCGGGACAGGGGCCTAACGAGCAGTACGTC. Its protein product is CASSDPGQGPNEQYV.

This clonotype has a count of ten or more. This chain links TRBV6-1 with TRBJ2-2, with D unclear. The germline V and J ends were trimmed by 3 bases and 3 bases, with 5 bases remaining between them. CDR1 and CDR2 from the germline V gene are MNHNS and SASEGT. The CDR3 runs to 13 residues. CDR3 nucleotides: TGTGCCAGCAGTGAGACCGACACCGGGGAGCTGTTTTTT. Translation: CASSETDTGELFF.

In its sample, this clonotype was seen many times. The DNA of the CDR3 is TGTGCCAGCAGCCGTGACAGGGCCGCAGATACGCAGTATTTT. It translates to CASSRDRAADTQYF. The rearrangement uses TRBV7-2 and TRBJ2-3; 7 bases map to TRBD1. Losses at the gene ends were 5 bases for V and 4 bases for J; bases not matched to a gene: 6. Germline V lookup: CDR1 SGHTA, CDR2 FQGNSA. This CDR3 region has 14 residues.

CDR3 DNA: TGTGCCAGTAGTATGAAAGCGGGGAGCACAGATACGCAGTATTTT. It yields the protein CASSMKAGSTDTQYF. The chain links TRBV19 to TRBJ2-3, with 7 bases matching TRBD2. The CDR3 runs 15 residues. J lost 0 bases, V lost 3 bases, and 3 bases had no gene match. The V gene's germline CDR1 is LNHDA and CDR2 SQIVND (reference sequence).